The clone carrying this TCR beta chain was seen only once. What it binds is unknown. A much larger clonotype is one base distant, so this may be a read error. The source of the sample is a study of T cells after yellow fever vaccination. This CDR3 contains 13 residues. Germline V gene lookup returns CDR1 SQVTM and CDR2 ANQGSEA. Trimming took 3 bases from V and 4 from J; bases not matched to a gene: 3. Study results and limitations: Reappearing after the booster were most of the clones from primary vaccination (around 95% CD4, around 90% CD8). High-abundance clonotypes from the bulk population could contaminate FACS-sorted repertoires.

TCRdb reanalysed the 5' RACE reads using MiXCR and keeps one entry per CDR3 protein. The repertoire holds roughly 240,000 distinct CDR3 sequences, with around 6.7% as singletons. This sequence was found in a man aged 25 to 40 who received the YFV17D yellow fever vaccine. The sequences come from CD4+ T cells sorted from PBMCs, collected on the day of the yellow fever booster vaccination. The chain joins TRBV29-1 to TRBJ2-1; 7 nucleotides match TRBD1. For the CDR3, the DNA is TGCAGCGTTGACCTGGGACAGTACAATGAGCAGTTCTTC. This translates into CSVDLGQYNEQFF.